This TCR beta chain originates from a study of blood T cell repertoires in COVID-19. Data came from immunoSEQ multiplex PCR; TCRdb stores just in-frame clones and leaves some out. The sample consists of under 300,000 clones, 88% of them appearing once. CDR3 length: 11 amino acids. The chain has TRBV21-1 and TRBJ1-1; the D call of TRBD1 is as the table states it, not checked on the DNA. TRBV21-1 counts as a pseudogene. The sequenced material came from PBMCs or T cells enriched from blood (not recorded which). This receptor was obtained from a woman aged 25 to 39 who had recovered from COVID-19. The CDR3 spells CASSPQVEAFF. For the CDR3, the DNA is TGTGCCAGCAGCCCACAGGTTGAAGCTTTCTTT.